These T cell receptor beta chains were read from a single sample in a study of blood T cell repertoires in COVID-19. Some clones are missing from TCRdb's copy, which holds only in-frame ones; the method was immunoSEQ multiplex PCR. The sample includes 120,000 to 150,000 clones, 70% to 85% of them seen just once. Sequences were obtained from peripheral blood. Receptors were obtained from an elderly woman in a cohort sampled during active or convalescent COVID-19. The CDR3 runs from the conserved cysteine through the conserved F or W. D genes are given only for firm matches. Expanded clones get a size class; other rows say once, few or many, or leave the size out.

TRBJ2-1 TRBD2 - TRBV27 CASSGTSGGAAEQFF TGTGCCAGCAGCGGGACTAGCGGGGGGGCCGCTGAGCAGTTCTTC
TRBJ2-1 - - TRBV5-1 CASSSNPGTGTSGEQFF TGCGCCAGCAGCTCCAACCCCGGGACAGGGACTAGTGGTGAGCAGTTCTTC
TRBJ1-1 - - TRBV28 CASRSGTEAFF TGTGCCAGCAGGAGTGGCACTGAAGCTTTCTTT
TRBJ1-1 - - TRBV24-1 CATSDEQLMNTEAFF TGTGCCACCAGTGATGAACAGCTAATGAACACTGAAGCTTTCTTT
TRBJ2-1 TRBD1 few TRBV11-2 CASSTATGSTYNEQFF TGTGCCAGCAGCACGGCGACAGGGTCGACCTACAATGAGCAGTTCTTC
TRBJ2-4 TRBD1 - TRBV7-3 CASSLIGTGWSIQYF TGTGCCAGCAGCTTAATTGGGACAGGGTGGAGCATTCAGTACTTC
TRBJ2-3 TRBD2 - TRBV7-2 CASSLDYASGAGTQYF TGTGCCAGCAGCTTAGATTACGCTAGCGGGGCGGGTACGCAGTATTTT
TRBJ1-1 - - TRBV7-8 CASSLPGDTEAFF TGTGCCAGCAGCTTACCGGGTGACACTGAAGCTTTCTTT
TRBJ1-1 - - TRBV29-1 CSVEVGAEAFF TGCAGCGTTGAGGTCGGGGCTGAAGCTTTCTTT
TRBJ1-5 - - TRBV27 CASSPTAGHWSNQPQHF TGTGCCAGCAGCCCCACCGCTGGGCATTGGAGCAATCAGCCCCAGCATTTT
TRBJ2-5 - - TRBV6-6 CASSVGLARETQYF TGTGCCAGCAGCGTGGGGCTGGCCCGAGAGACCCAGTACTTC
TRBJ1-6 - - TRBV7-9 CASSSGLLDNNSPLHF TGTGCCAGCAGCTCCGGACTTCTGGATAATAATTCACCCCTCCACTTT
TRBJ1-5 TRBD1 - TRBV29-1 CSVRGQGGNQPQHF TGCAGCGTTCGCGGACAGGGGGGGAATCAGCCCCAGCATTTT
TRBJ1-5 TRBD1 - TRBV7-3 CASSVDRERPQHF TGTGCCAGCAGCGTCGACAGGGAGCGGCCCCAGCATTTT
TRBJ2-1 TRBD1 - TRBV4-2 CASSQDLWTGVNEQFF TGTGCCAGCAGCCAAGATCTGTGGACAGGGGTCAATGAGCAGTTCTTC
TRBJ1-5 - - TRBV5-1 CASSLRSGDPNQPQHF TGCGCCAGCAGCTTGAGGTCAGGGGATCCGAATCAGCCCCAGCATTTT
TRBJ1-2 - - TRBV11-1 CASSTHGGAYGYTF TGTGCCAGCAGCACCCACGGGGGGGCCTATGGCTACACCTTC
TRBJ1-6 - - TRBV21-1 CASSNGDRTLRTPLHF TGTGCCAGCAGCAACGGCGACAGGACCCTCAGGACACCCCTCCACTTT
TRBJ1-3 TRBD1 - TRBV28 CASSLWKQGVTYF TGTGCCAGCAGTTTATGGAAACAGGGGGTAACATATTTT
TRBJ1-1 - - TRBV12-3/TRBV12-4 CASSYRVNTEAFF TGTGCCAGCAGCTACAGGGTGAACACTGAAGCTTTCTTT
TRBJ1-1 TRBD1 - TRBV4-1 CASSQPDRAMNTEAFF TGCGCCAGCAGCCAACCCGACAGGGCAATGAACACTGAAGCTTTCTTT
TRBJ1-1 - - TRBV6-5 CASNGRIPEAFF TGTGCCAGCAACGGCAGGATCCCTGAAGCTTTCTTT
TRBJ1-2 TRBD1 - TRBV29-1 CSASGQGDYNYGYTF TGCAGCGCCAGTGGACAGGGGGACTATAACTATGGCTACACCTTC
TRBJ2-1 - - TRBV5-1 CASSLVAGTGNEQFF TGCGCCAGCAGCTTGGTGGCGGGGACGGGAAATGAGCAGTTCTTC
TRBJ1-1 TRBD1 - TRBV3-1/TRBV3-2 CASSGDRAAFF TGTGCCAGCAGCGGGGACAGGGCAGCTTTCTTT
TRBJ1-2 - few TRBV7-9 CASSWVRDYTF TGTGCCAGCAGCTGGGTCAGGGACTACACCTTC
TRBJ1-2 - - TRBV16 CASSPPGGYGYTF TGTGCCAGCAGCCCCCCGGGGGGATATGGCTACACCTTC
TRBJ2-2 TRBD2 once TRBV28 CASGSTSSGEVTGELFF TGTGCCAGCGGATCGACTAGCTCGGGGGAGGTCACCGGGGAGCTGTTTTTT
TRBJ2-3 TRBD1 - TRBV11-2 CASSLNRGADTQYF TGTGCCAGCAGCTTAAACAGGGGGGCAGATACGCAGTATTTT
TRBJ1-2 - few TRBV5-1 CASSDQTGPYGYTF TGCGCCAGCAGCGACCAGACAGGACCCTATGGCTACACCTTC
TRBJ2-5 - - TRBV2 CASRKTSWVETQYF TGTGCCAGCAGAAAAACTAGCTGGGTTGAGACCCAGTACTTC
TRBJ2-3 - - TRBV19 CASSIDRTGSTDTQYF TGTGCCAGTAGTATAGATCGAACAGGGAGTACAGATACGCAGTATTTT
TRBJ1-2 - - TRBV27 CASREPGQPNYGYTF TGTGCCAGCAGAGAACCGGGACAACCTAACTATGGCTACACCTTC
TRBJ1-3 - - TRBV6-5 CASSYEQGNTIYF TGTGCCAGCAGTTACGAACAGGGAAACACCATATATTTT
TRBJ1-6 TRBD1 - TRBV11-3 CASSLGINGQGNSPLHF TGTGCCAGCAGCTTAGGAATCAACGGACAGGGTAATTCACCCCTCCACTTT
TRBJ2-3 TRBD1 - TRBV10-3 CAISESTQGDLLPSTDTQYF TGTGCCATCAGTGAGTCGACTCAGGGGGACCTCTTACCTAGCACAGATACGCAGTATTTT
TRBJ2-7 TRBD1 - TRBV7-8 CASSLVRTGRYEQYF TGTGCCAGCAGCTTGGTGCGGACAGGGCGCTACGAGCAGTACTTC
TRBJ2-1 - few TRBV9 CASSVSYDEQFF TGTGCCAGCAGCGTAAGCTATGATGAGCAGTTCTTC
TRBJ1-5 - - TRBV15 CATSRDRGGFSSQPQHF TGTGCCACCAGCAGAGATAGGGGTGGTTTTTCGAGCCAGCCCCAGCATTTT
TRBJ2-5 TRBD1 - TRBV15 CATSTGTGRETQYF TGTGCCACCAGCACCGGGACAGGACGAGAGACCCAGTACTTC
TRBJ1-3 TRBD1 - TRBV5-1 CASSLQGAGGNTIYF TGCGCCAGCAGCTTACAGGGGGCCGGTGGAAACACCATATATTTT